This T cell receptor (beta chain) is from a study of beta chain features in type 1 diabetes. This clone was counted at least ten times. What it binds is not known. The authors reverse transcribed all of the isolated RNA, so sequencing captured expressed TCRB transcripts. Naive, central memory and regulatory T cell samples came to a mean of roughly 4 million reads. Assay used: immunoSEQ multiplex PCR; TCRdb lists only in-frame clones, some missing. The sample consists of about 340,000 clones, approximately 9.7% of them appearing once. This CDR3 spans 14 amino acids. The V end lost 6 bases, the J end lost 8 bases, and 16 bases lay between the germline ends. Germline loops: CDR1 LNHNV, CDR2 YYDKDF (reference sequence). Study-wide results and caveats: Moderately but significantly shorter TCRB CDR3s were found in Type 1 diabetes patients in all four CD4+ subsets.

Sequenced input: central memory CD4+ T cells from blood. The origin of this receptor is a man between 25 and 39 years old with type 1 diabetes. V usage is TRBV15 and J usage is TRBJ2-2, with a tentative D call TRBD1 (5 bases). The CDR3: CATSYDINRGELFF. The CDR3 nucleotides read TGTGCCACCAGTTACGATATTAACAGGGGGGAGCTGTTTTTT.